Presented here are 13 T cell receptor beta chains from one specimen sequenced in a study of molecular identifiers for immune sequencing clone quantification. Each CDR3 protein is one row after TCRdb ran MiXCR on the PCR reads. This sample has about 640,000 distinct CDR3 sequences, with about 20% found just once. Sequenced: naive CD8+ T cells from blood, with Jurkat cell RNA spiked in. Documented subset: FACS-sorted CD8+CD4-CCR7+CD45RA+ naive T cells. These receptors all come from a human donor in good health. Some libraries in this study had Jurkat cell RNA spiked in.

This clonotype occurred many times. CDR3 DNA: TGTGCCAGCAGCTTCGGGACGGACGTGTACTACGAGCAGTACTTC. It translates to CASSFGTDVYYEQYF. This chain joins TRBV11-2 and TRBJ2-7; D might be TRBD1 or TRBD2, each matching 5 bases. The CDR3 contains 15 residues. Deletions cut 3 bases from V and 3 bases from J, with 15 bases between. CDR1 is SGHAT, CDR2 FQNNGV, per germline.

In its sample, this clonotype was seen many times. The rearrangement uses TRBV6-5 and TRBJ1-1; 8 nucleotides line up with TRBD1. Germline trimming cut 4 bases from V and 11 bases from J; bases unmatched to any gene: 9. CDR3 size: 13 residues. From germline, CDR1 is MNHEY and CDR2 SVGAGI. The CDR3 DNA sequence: TGTGCCAGCAGTTTTACAGGGGGAGGGAGTGCTTTCTTT. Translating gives CASSFTGGGSAFF.

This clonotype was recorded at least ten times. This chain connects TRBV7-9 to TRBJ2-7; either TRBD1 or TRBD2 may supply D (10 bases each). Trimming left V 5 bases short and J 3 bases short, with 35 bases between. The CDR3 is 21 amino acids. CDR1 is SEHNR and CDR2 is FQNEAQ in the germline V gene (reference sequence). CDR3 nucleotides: TGTGCCAGCAGCCCGAAGCAGACCGGGACAGGGGTGCTAGCGGGGGTCTACGAGCAGTACTTC. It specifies CASSPKQTGTGVLAGVYEQYF.

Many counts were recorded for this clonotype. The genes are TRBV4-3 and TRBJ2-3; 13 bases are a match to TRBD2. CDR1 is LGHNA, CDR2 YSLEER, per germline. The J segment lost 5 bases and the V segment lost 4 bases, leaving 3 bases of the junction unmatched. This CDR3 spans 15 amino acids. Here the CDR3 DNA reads TGCGCCAGCAGCCTACTAGCGGGGGGGCGAGATACGCAGTATTTT. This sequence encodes CASSLLAGGRDTQYF.

The DNA for the CDR3 is TGTGCCAGCAGTCACGGGGGGAGTGGACAGGGGTGGTACATTCAGTACTTC. Its translation: CASSHGGSGQGWYIQYF. The V call is TRBV27, the J call TRBJ2-4; 9 bases line up with TRBD1. The CDR3 runs to 17 residues. Germline values: CDR1 MNHEY, CDR2 SMNVEV (reference sequence). J was trimmed by 8 bases and V by 5 bases; bases with no gene match: 16.

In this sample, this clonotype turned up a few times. The CDR3: CASSQVSGSYEQYF. The DNA of the CDR3 is TGCGCCAGCAGCCAAGTCTCAGGATCCTACGAGCAGTACTTC. This rearrangement joins TRBV4-1 to TRBJ2-7; D gene unclear. Trimming pared 1 base from V and 1 base from J, leaving 8 bases between. The CDR3 has 14 amino acids. Germline values: CDR1 MGHRA, CDR2 YSYEKL.

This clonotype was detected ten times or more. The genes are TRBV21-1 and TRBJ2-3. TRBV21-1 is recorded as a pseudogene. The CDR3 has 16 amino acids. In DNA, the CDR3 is TGTGCCAGCAGCAAAGTACGGGGGCTAAGCACAGATACGCAGTATTTT. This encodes CASSKVRGLSTDTQYF.

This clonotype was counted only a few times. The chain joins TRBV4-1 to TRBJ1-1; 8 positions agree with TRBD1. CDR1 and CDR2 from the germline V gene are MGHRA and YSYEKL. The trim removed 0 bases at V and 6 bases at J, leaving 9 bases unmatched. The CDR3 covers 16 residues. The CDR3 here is CASSQDLGQGWAEAFF. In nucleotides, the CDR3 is TGCGCCAGCAGCCAAGATCTTGGACAGGGATGGGCTGAAGCTTTCTTT.

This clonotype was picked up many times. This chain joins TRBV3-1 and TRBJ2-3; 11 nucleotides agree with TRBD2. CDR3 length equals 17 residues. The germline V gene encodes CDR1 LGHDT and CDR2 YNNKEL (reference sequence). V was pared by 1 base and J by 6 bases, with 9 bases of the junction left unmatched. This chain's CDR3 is CASSQGTLAGGPDTQYF. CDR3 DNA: TGTGCCAGCAGCCAAGGGACCTTAGCGGGAGGGCCGGATACGCAGTATTTT.

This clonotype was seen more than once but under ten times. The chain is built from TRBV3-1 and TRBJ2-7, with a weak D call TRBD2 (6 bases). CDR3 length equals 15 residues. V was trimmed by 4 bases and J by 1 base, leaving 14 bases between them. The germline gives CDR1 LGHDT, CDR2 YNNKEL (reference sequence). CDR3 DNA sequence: TGTGCCAGCAGCCGTACGGGGGTTGCATCCTACGAGCAGTACTTC. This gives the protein CASSRTGVASYEQYF.

The chain's CDR3 is CASSTEDPGDTQYF. CDR3 nucleotides: TGCGCCAGCAGTACTGAAGATCCCGGGGATACGCAGTATTTT. V usage is TRBV4-1 and J usage is TRBJ2-3; D is ambiguous. Germline CDR1 MGHRA, CDR2 YSYEKL. There are 14 residues in the CDR3. V was trimmed by 6 bases and J by 6 bases, leaving 16 bases between them.

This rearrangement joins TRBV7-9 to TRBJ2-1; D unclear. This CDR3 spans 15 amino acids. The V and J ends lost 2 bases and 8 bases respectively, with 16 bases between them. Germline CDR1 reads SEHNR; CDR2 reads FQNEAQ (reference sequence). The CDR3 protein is CASSLPPNPPDEQFF. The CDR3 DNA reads TGTGCCAGCAGCTTACCCCCTAATCCCCCTGATGAGCAGTTCTTC. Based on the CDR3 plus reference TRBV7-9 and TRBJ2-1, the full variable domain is DTGVSQNPRHKITKRGQNVTFRCDPISEHNRLYWYRQTLGQGPEFLTYFQNEAQLEKSRLLSDRFSAERPKGSFSTLEIQRTEQGDSAMYLCASSLPPNPPDEQFFGPGTRLTVL.

CDR3 loop: CASSLPEQYF. The CDR3 nucleotides are TGTGCCAGCAGCTTACCCGAGCAGTACTTC. The chain links TRBV11-2 to TRBJ2-7; D not resolved. There are 10 residues in the CDR3. Germline-derived CDR1 and CDR2 are SGHAT and FQNNGV. V was clipped by 2 bases and J by 6 bases, with 2 bases between them.